This entry lists 18 T cell receptor beta chains sequenced from one sample in a study of blood T cell repertoires in COVID-19. Produced via immunoSEQ multiplex PCR; TCRdb's table is partial and in-frame only. The profile shows about 180,000 clones, 80% to 85% of them singletons. Sequencing was carried out using peripheral blood. Receptors originate from a woman aged 80 or over with COVID-19, enrolled during active disease.

V and J are TRBV11-3 and TRBJ2-5; a possible D gene is TRBD2 (6 bases). Germline assignment: CDR1 SGHNT and CDR2 YENEEA. This CDR3 spans 15 amino acids. V was clipped by 3 bases and J by 1 base, with 12 bases between them. CDR3 in amino acids: CASSLRGRAQETQYF. DNA for the CDR3: TGTGCCAGCAGCTTGCGGGGCAGGGCCCAAGAGACCCAGTACTTC.

The chain combines TRBV5-1 with TRBJ1-4, with 11 nucleotides matching TRBD1. Germline CDR1 SGHRS, CDR2 YFSETQ. Germline trimming cut 3 bases from V and 5 bases from J; bases unmatched to any gene: 6. The CDR3 is 16 residues long. The CDR3: CASSSTGTGGNEKLFF. CDR3 coding DNA: TGCGCCAGCAGCTCCACGGGGACAGGGGGGAATGAAAAACTGTTTTTT.

The chain is built from TRBV7-8 and TRBJ2-2, with D uncertain. There are 16 residues in the CDR3. Germline CDR1 SGHVS, CDR2 FQNEAQ. V gave up 3 bases and J gave up 2 bases, with 13 bases separating them. Here the CDR3 reads CASSLTSVRNTGELFF. The DNA of the CDR3 is TGTGCCAGCAGCTTGACATCAGTACGAAACACCGGGGAGCTGTTTTTT.

Ten or more counts support this clone. The chain links TRBV5-1 to TRBJ1-2, with a weak D call TRBD1 (6 bases). With 0 bases removed from V and 0 bases from J, the gap between germline ends came to 18 bases. This CDR3 spans 18 amino acids. Germline CDR1 and CDR2: SGHRS and YFSETQ. This CDR3 is CASSLVFRDTTPNYGYTF. CDR3 nucleotide sequence: TGCGCCAGCAGCTTGGTTTTCCGGGACACGACTCCTAACTATGGCTACACCTTC.

Here the CDR3 DNA reads TGTGCCAGCTCACCCTCCACGGGGAATGAAGCTTTCTTT. Its translation is CASSPSTGNEAFF. The chain joins TRBV18 to TRBJ1-1; D gene unclear. Trimming removed 3 bases from V and 7 bases from J, with 12 bases in between. The germline gives CDR1 KGHSH, CDR2 LQKENI. The length of the CDR3 is 13 residues.

V is TRBV12-3 or TRBV12-4 and J is TRBJ1-5; D gene uncertain. Trimming removed 0 bases at V and 6 bases at J, with 6 bases between. CDR3 size: 13 residues. The CDR3 sequence is CASSLALRQPQHF. The CDR3 nucleotides are TGTGCCAGCAGTTTAGCGTTGCGTCAGCCCCAGCATTTT.

This chain connects TRBV19 to TRBJ1-1, with D hard to call. Germline CDR1 reads LNHDA; CDR2 reads SQIVND (reference sequence). The CDR3 is 14 residues long. Between the trimmed V and J ends, which lost 0 bases and 0 bases, there was a span of 5 bases. CDR3 residues: CASSIDRLNTEAFF. The CDR3 region has the DNA TGTGCCAGTAGTATAGACAGGTTGAACACTGAAGCTTTCTTT. Full variable domain (missing parts from reference TRBV19 and TRBJ1-1): DGGITQSPKYLFRKEGQNVTLSCEQNLNHDAMYWYRQDPGQGLRLIYYSQIVNDFQKGDIAEGYSVSREKKESFPLTVTSAQKNPTAFYLCASSIDRLNTEAFFGQGTRLTVV.

V and J are TRBV6-5 and TRBJ2-1, with 8 bases identical to TRBD2. There are 15 residues in the CDR3. Looked up from germline, CDR1 is MNHEY and CDR2 is SVGAGI. The V segment lost 8 bases and the J segment 5 bases; nucleotides outside the gene matches: 11. CDR3 sequence: CASHLASGSHNEQFF. DNA for the CDR3: TGTGCCAGCCACTTAGCTAGCGGGTCCCACAATGAGCAGTTCTTC.

The chain carries TRBV5-1 and TRBJ2-1; 8 bases align to TRBD2. Germline assignment: CDR1 SGHRS and CDR2 YFSETQ. Unmatched junction bases numbered 9, after V lost 0 bases and J lost 7 bases. The CDR3 has 16 amino acids. CDR3 nucleotide sequence: TGCGCCAGCAGCTTGGCCCAGACTAGCGTTGTGAATGAGCAGTTCTTC. It specifies CASSLAQTSVVNEQFF.

The chain recombines TRBV18 with TRBJ1-1, with D possibly matching TRBD1 (5 bases). Germline lookup yields CDR1 KGHSH and CDR2 LQKENI. Trimming shortened V by 1 base and J by 4 bases, and 13 bases separated the two germline ends. The CDR3 is 15 residues long. The CDR3 reads CASSPLRVEGTEAFF. CDR3 DNA: TGTGCCAGCTCACCACTCAGGGTGGAGGGCACTGAAGCTTTCTTT.

The chain couples TRBV6-5 to TRBJ2-5; unclear D gene. This CDR3 is built from 15 residues. V shed 0 bases and J shed 5 bases, with 13 bases lying between them. Germline CDR1 MNHEY, CDR2 SVGAGI. For the CDR3, the DNA is TGTGCCAGCAGTTACTCCTTGGGCCCTGGGGAGACCCAGTACTTC. Residues: CASSYSLGPGETQYF.

The chain combines TRBV5-1 with TRBJ2-1; possible D gene TRBD2, 6 bases. CDR1 and CDR2 from the germline V gene are SGHRS and YFSETQ. This CDR3 has 14 amino acids. The ends were cut back, 5 bases at V and 7 bases at J, with 16 bases in the middle. DNA for the CDR3: TGCGCCAGCAGACCCGGGACTGCAGGGAATGAGCAGTTCTTC. Amino acids: CASRPGTAGNEQFF. The variable domain in full, completed from reference TRBV5-1 and TRBJ2-1, reads KAGVTQTPRYLIKTRGQQVTLSCSPISGHRSVSWYQQTPGQGLQFLFEYFSETQRNKGNFPGRFSGRQFSNSRSEMNVSTLELGDSALYLCASRPGTAGNEQFFGPGTRLTVL.

V is TRBV13 and J is TRBJ1-2; D gene unclear. CDR1 and CDR2 (germline): PRHDT, FYEKMQ (reference sequence). V was clipped by 0 bases and J by 8 bases, with 7 bases between them. CDR3 size: 12 residues. CDR3 nucleotides: TGTGCCAGCAGCTTAGGAGTGAGCGGCTACACCTTC. Protein sequence: CASSLGVSGYTF. Variable domain in full (rest from reference TRBV13 and TRBJ1-2): AAGVIQSPRHLIKEKRETATLKCYPIPRHDTVYWYQQGPGQDPQFLISFYEKMQSDKGSIPDRFSAQQFSDYHSELNMSSLELGDSALYFCASSLGVSGYTFGSGTRLTVV.

Remarks on this clone: The same CDR3 also results from other DNA sequences found in this sample. This chain links TRBV7-8 with TRBJ2-7; unclear D gene. The CDR3 consists of 11 residues. CDR1 is SGHVS, CDR2 FQNEAQ, per germline. The ends were cut back, 5 bases at V and 4 bases at J, with 6 bases in the middle. The CDR3 here is CASSPGYEQYF. The CDR3 DNA reads TGTGCCAGCAGCCCCGGGTACGAGCAGTACTTC.

This rearrangement joins TRBV3-1 (or the pseudogene TRBV3-2) to TRBJ2-3, with D possibly being TRBD2 (6 bases). CDR1 and CDR2 from the germline V gene are LGHDT and YNNKEL (reference sequence). V shed 3 bases and J shed 0 bases, with 7 bases lying between them. The CDR3 totals 14 residues. DNA of the CDR3: TGTGCCAGCAGCCAGGCGGGAAGCACAGATACGCAGTATTTT. Translation: CASSQAGSTDTQYF.

The V and J genes are TRBV6-5 and TRBJ1-5; 9 nucleotides line up with TRBD1. From germline, CDR1 is MNHEY and CDR2 SVGAGI. J was trimmed by 4 bases and V by 6 bases; bases with no gene match: 1. CDR3 length: 13 residues. The CDR3 bases are TGTGCCAGCAGGACAGGGGGGAATCAGCCCCAGCATTTT. Protein product: CASRTGGNQPQHF.

The chain has TRBV28 and TRBJ2-1, with a possible D match to TRBD1 (5 bases). Per the germline V gene, CDR1 is MDHEN and CDR2 is SYDVKM. The length of the CDR3 is 16 residues. The ends were cut back, 8 bases at V and 2 bases at J, with 19 bases in the middle. CDR3 in amino acids: CASVPLGRIPYNEQFF. The CDR3 DNA is TGTGCCAGCGTCCCTCTGGGGCGGATCCCCTACAATGAGCAGTTCTTC. The full variable domain, in which reference TRBV28 and TRBJ2-1 provide the parts outside the CDR3, is DVKVTQSSRYLVKRTGEKVFLECVQDMDHENMFWYRQDPGLGLRLIYFSYDVKMKEKGDIPEGYSVSREKKERFSLILESASTNQTSMYLCASVPLGRIPYNEQFFGPGTRLTVL.

The V gene is TRBV6-5, the J gene TRBJ2-5, with 7 bases matching TRBD2. In germline, CDR1 is MNHEY, CDR2 SVGAGI. The ends lost 6 bases at V and 0 bases at J; junction bases unmatched: 4. This CDR3 is 14 amino acids long. The CDR3 reads CASRGAGYQETQYF. The CDR3 DNA sequence: TGTGCCAGCAGAGGAGCGGGATACCAAGAGACCCAGTACTTC.